This T cell receptor beta chain emerged from a study of blood T cell repertoires in COVID-19. Study at large: Both acute and convalescent COVID-19 samples were obtained from the United States, Italy and Spain. T cells, B-cell-depleted T cells, or PBMCs supplied cDNA or gDNA.

J lost 2 bases, V lost 3 bases, and 1 base had no gene match. Germline V gives CDR1 SGHTA, CDR2 FQGNSA. The CDR3 loop spans 14 amino acids. Authors' data handling: Nucleated cell number was recorded as an estimate derived from reference gene primer amplification. Measured with immunoSEQ multiplex PCR; TCRdb has only the in-frame clones, and not every one. D and trimming were read from the DNA, whereas the V and J calls and clone size are those reported in that table. The sample includes approximately 350,000 clones, around 80% seen only once; the top ten take 2.5% to 3.5%. This chain joins TRBV7-2 and TRBJ2-7; 10 bases align to TRBD2. Sequencing used peripheral blood. The TCR was taken from a man aged 25 to 40 with active or convalescent COVID-19. The CDR3 DNA reads TGTGCCAGCAGCTTCCTAGCGGGAGCCTACGAGCAGTACTTC. It translates to CASSFLAGAYEQYF.